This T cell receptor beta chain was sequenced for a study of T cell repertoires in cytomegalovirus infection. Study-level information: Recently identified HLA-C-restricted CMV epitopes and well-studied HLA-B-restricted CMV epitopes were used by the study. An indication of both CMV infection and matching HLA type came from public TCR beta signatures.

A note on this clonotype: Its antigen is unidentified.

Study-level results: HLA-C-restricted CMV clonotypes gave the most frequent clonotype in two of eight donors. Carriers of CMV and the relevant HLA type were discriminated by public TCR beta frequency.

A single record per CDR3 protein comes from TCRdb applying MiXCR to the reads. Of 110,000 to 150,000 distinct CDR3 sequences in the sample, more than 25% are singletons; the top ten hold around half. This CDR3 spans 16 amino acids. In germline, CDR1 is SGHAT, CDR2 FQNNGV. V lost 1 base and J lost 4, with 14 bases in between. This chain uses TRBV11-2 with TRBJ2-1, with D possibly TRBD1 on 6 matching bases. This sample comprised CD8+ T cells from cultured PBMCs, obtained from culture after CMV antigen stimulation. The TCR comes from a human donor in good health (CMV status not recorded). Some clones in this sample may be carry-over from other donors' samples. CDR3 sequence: CASSLGARGNYNEQFF. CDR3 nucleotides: TGTGCCAGCAGCTTAGGGGCAAGGGGGAATTACAATGAGCAGTTCTTC.